The source of this TCR beta chain is a study of T cell changes during pregnancy in multiple sclerosis. The trim removed 6 bases at V and 4 bases at J, leaving 4 bases unmatched. This CDR3 is 14 amino acids long. Germline-derived CDR1 and CDR2 are MNHEY and SVGAGI. The assay was immunoSEQ multiplex PCR, and TCRdb's table has in-frame clones only and misses some. The table shows tens of thousands of clones, with approximately 92% occurring only once. The origin of this receptor is a female donor in good health, enrolled as a control in a pregnancy study. V is TRBV6-5 and J is TRBJ1-5, with 9 bases identical to TRBD1. The specimen was CD4+ T cells from peripheral blood mononuclear cells, collected in the second trimester of pregnancy. The CDR3 spells CASSWTGVNQPQHF. As DNA, the CDR3 is TGTGCCAGCAGCTGGACAGGGGTTAATCAGCCCCAGCATTTT.